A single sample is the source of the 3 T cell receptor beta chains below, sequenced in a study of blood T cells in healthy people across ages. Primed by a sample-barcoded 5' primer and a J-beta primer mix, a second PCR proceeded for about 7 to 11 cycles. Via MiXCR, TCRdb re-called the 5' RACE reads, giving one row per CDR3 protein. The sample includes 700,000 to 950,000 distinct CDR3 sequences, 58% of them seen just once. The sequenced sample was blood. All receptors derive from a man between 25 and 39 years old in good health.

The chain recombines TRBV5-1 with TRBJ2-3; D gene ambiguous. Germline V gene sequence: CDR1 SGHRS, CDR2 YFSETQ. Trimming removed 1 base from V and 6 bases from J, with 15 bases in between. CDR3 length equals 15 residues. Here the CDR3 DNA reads TGCGCCAGCAGCTTGTATCACCCGGTGGCGGATACGCAGTATTTT. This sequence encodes CASSLYHPVADTQYF. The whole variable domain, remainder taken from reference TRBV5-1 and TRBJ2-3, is KAGVTQTPRYLIKTRGQQVTLSCSPISGHRSVSWYQQTPGQGLQFLFEYFSETQRNKGNFPGRFSGRQFSNSRSEMNVSTLELGDSALYLCASSLYHPVADTQYFGPGTRLTVL.

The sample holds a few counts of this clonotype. Written as DNA, the CDR3 is TGTGCCAGCATCCCTGGGACCTACGAGCAGTACTTC. Its protein is CASIPGTYEQYF. V is TRBV28 and J is TRBJ2-5, with D unclear. Gene TRBJ2-7 matches the end of the DNA better, so the J call may be wrong. There are 12 residues in the CDR3. Germline values: CDR1 MDHEN, CDR2 SYDVKM.

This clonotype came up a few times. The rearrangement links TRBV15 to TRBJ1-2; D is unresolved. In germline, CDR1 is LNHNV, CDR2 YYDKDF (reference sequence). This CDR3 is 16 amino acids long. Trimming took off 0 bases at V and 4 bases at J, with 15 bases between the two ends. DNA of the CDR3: TGTGCCACCAGCAGAGATATGGAGAAGTCGGGCTATGGCTACACCTTC. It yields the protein CATSRDMEKSGYGYTF.